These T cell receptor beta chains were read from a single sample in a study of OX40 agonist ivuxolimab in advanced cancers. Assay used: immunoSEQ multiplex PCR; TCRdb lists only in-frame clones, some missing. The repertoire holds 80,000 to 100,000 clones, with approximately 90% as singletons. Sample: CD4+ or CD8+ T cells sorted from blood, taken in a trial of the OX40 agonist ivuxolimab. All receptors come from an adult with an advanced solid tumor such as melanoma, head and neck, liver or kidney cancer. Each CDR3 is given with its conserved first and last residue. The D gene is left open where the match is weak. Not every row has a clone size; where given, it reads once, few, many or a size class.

CDR3 DNA: TGTGCCAGCAGCCTCTTTGGCGGGAGGGCGGGGAATGAGCAGTTCTTC; CDR3 protein: CASSLFGGRAGNEQFF; V gene: TRBV7-9; clone size: .; D gene: TRBD2; J gene: TRBJ2-1
CDR3 DNA: TGTGCCAGCAGTTACAAAGGGGGTACCGGGGAGCTGTTTTTT; CDR3 protein: CASSYKGGTGELFF; V gene: TRBV6-6; clone size: .; D gene: .; J gene: TRBJ2-2
CDR3 DNA: TGTGCCAGTAGTAGAGCCCCGGGACAGGGGCAGTACTTC; CDR3 protein: CASSRAPGQGQYF; V gene: TRBV19; clone size: .; D gene: TRBD1; J gene: TRBJ2-4
CDR3 DNA: TGTGCCAGCAGTTTCGGACAGGTTAGGTACGAGCAGTACTTC; CDR3 protein: CASSFGQVRYEQYF; V gene: TRBV6-5; clone size: .; D gene: TRBD1; J gene: TRBJ2-7
CDR3 DNA: TGTGCCAGCAGCCCTTACAGAAGCTCCTACGAGCAGTACTTC; CDR3 protein: CASSPYRSSYEQYF; V gene: TRBV5-6; clone size: .; D gene: .; J gene: TRBJ2-7
CDR3 DNA: TGTGCCAGTAGTGCCTGGGGTATTAGAGCGGGAGGCAACAATGAGCAGTTCTTC; CDR3 protein: CASSAWGIRAGGNNEQFF; V gene: TRBV19; clone size: .; D gene: TRBD2; J gene: TRBJ2-1
CDR3 DNA: TGTGCCAGCAGTTTTCAGGGAACTAATGAAAAACTGTTTTTT; CDR3 protein: CASSFQGTNEKLFF; V gene: TRBV28; clone size: .; D gene: .; J gene: TRBJ1-4
CDR3 DNA: TGTGCCAGCTCACCGGACCGAGTGGGCGAGCAGTACTTC; CDR3 protein: CASSPDRVGEQYF; V gene: TRBV18; clone size: .; D gene: .; J gene: TRBJ2-7
CDR3 DNA: TGTGCCTGGAGTGTACGAGTCGGGACGAAGTTCTTC; CDR3 protein: CAWSVRVGTKFF; V gene: TRBV30; clone size: .; D gene: .; J gene: TRBJ2-1
CDR3 DNA: TGTGCCAGCAGCCAAGGGGGATCTCAGCCCCAGCATTTT; CDR3 protein: CASSQGGSQPQHF; V gene: TRBV14; clone size: .; D gene: .; J gene: TRBJ1-5
CDR3 DNA: TGTGCCAGCTCACGGAGTCAGGGCCTATTAAACACCGGGGAGCTGTTTTTT; CDR3 protein: CASSRSQGLLNTGELFF; V gene: TRBV18; clone size: .; D gene: .; J gene: TRBJ2-2
CDR3 DNA: TGTGCCAGCAGCTCCCTGGGAACAGGGGGGAACACTGAAGCTTTCTTT; CDR3 protein: CASSSLGTGGNTEAFF; V gene: TRBV7-9; clone size: .; D gene: TRBD1; J gene: TRBJ1-1
CDR3 DNA: TGTGCCACCAGCAGAGGCCTATCTGCGGACAGAGAAAATCAGCCCCAGCATTTT; CDR3 protein: CATSRGLSADRENQPQHF; V gene: TRBV15; clone size: .; D gene: .; J gene: TRBJ1-5
CDR3 DNA: TGTGCCAGCAGTGACCAGGACGGGAGGCGGACCTACGAGCAGTACTTC; CDR3 protein: CASSDQDGRRTYEQYF; V gene: TRBV2; clone size: .; D gene: TRBD2; J gene: TRBJ2-7
CDR3 DNA: TGTGCCAGCAGCTTGAAACTCGGCGGAAGCACAGATACGCAGTATTTT; CDR3 protein: CASSLKLGGSTDTQYF; V gene: TRBV5-4; clone size: .; D gene: .; J gene: TRBJ2-3
CDR3 DNA: TGTGCCAGCAGAGCCGGGACTAGCGGGAATACGCAGTATTTT; CDR3 protein: CASRAGTSGNTQYF; V gene: TRBV5-8; clone size: .; D gene: TRBD2; J gene: TRBJ2-3
CDR3 DNA: TGTGCCATCAGTGGGACAGGGCTCAATGAGCAGTTCTTC; CDR3 protein: CAISGTGLNEQFF; V gene: TRBV10-3; clone size: .; D gene: TRBD1; J gene: TRBJ2-1
CDR3 DNA: TGTGCCTCGGGGGCGGGAGGTGAGACCCAGTACTTC; CDR3 protein: CASGAGGETQYF; V gene: TRBV10-3; clone size: .; D gene: TRBD2; J gene: TRBJ2-5
CDR3 DNA: TGTGCCAGCAGTACGGGGCCCTCCAGGGAGCAGTACTTC; CDR3 protein: CASSTGPSREQYF; V gene: TRBV2; clone size: .; D gene: .; J gene: TRBJ2-7
CDR3 DNA: TGTGCCAGCAGCCAAGGGCTTTTAGATACGCAGTATTTT; CDR3 protein: CASSQGLLDTQYF; V gene: TRBV14; clone size: .; D gene: .; J gene: TRBJ2-3
CDR3 DNA: TGTGCCAGCAGTTACTTCGGGGGGCCTAGCTCCTACGAGCAGTACTTC; CDR3 protein: CASSYFGGPSSYEQYF; V gene: TRBV6-6; clone size: .; D gene: .; J gene: TRBJ2-7
CDR3 DNA: TGTGCCAGCAGTGAATGGGGAGGCAGCACTGAAGCTTTCTTT; CDR3 protein: CASSEWGGSTEAFF; V gene: TRBV2; clone size: .; D gene: .; J gene: TRBJ1-1
CDR3 DNA: TGTGCCAGCAGCGTAGGCGCACTCATCTTTTATGGAGATACGCAGTATTTT; CDR3 protein: CASSVGALIFYGDTQYF; V gene: TRBV9; clone size: .; D gene: .; J gene: TRBJ2-3
CDR3 DNA: TGTGCCAGCCGCCTACAGGGTTCCAGCTCCTACAATGAGCAGTTCTTC; CDR3 protein: CASRLQGSSSYNEQFF; V gene: TRBV27; clone size: .; D gene: .; J gene: TRBJ2-1
CDR3 DNA: TGTGCCAGCAGCTGGAGCGGAACCAAGGCAGATACGCAGTATTTT; CDR3 protein: CASSWSGTKADTQYF; V gene: TRBV7-9; clone size: .; D gene: .; J gene: TRBJ2-3
CDR3 DNA: TGTGCCAGCAGCCCGCGGGCTAGCGCCCAAGAGACCCAGTACTTC; CDR3 protein: CASSPRASAQETQYF; V gene: TRBV7-3; clone size: .; D gene: .; J gene: TRBJ2-5
CDR3 DNA: TGTGCCAGCAGCTTATTCGGGCCCAGTCCTTACGAGCAGTACTTC; CDR3 protein: CASSLFGPSPYEQYF; V gene: TRBV7-9; clone size: .; D gene: .; J gene: TRBJ2-7
CDR3 DNA: TGTGCCAGTAGTATCGGTCAGGGAAAGAACACTGAAGCTTTCTTT; CDR3 protein: CASSIGQGKNTEAFF; V gene: TRBV19; clone size: .; D gene: .; J gene: TRBJ1-1
CDR3 DNA: TGTGCCTGGAGCAAGGGACTAGCGGGAAACCATGATGAGCAGTTCTTC; CDR3 protein: CAWSKGLAGNHDEQFF; V gene: TRBV30; clone size: .; D gene: TRBD2; J gene: TRBJ2-1
CDR3 DNA: TGTGCCAGCTCACCACCCACAGGGAGAGAGACCCAGTACTTC; CDR3 protein: CASSPPTGRETQYF; V gene: TRBV18; clone size: .; D gene: .; J gene: TRBJ2-5
CDR3 DNA: TGTGCCAGCACGGCAGGGGCATCCGAGACCCAGTACTTC; CDR3 protein: CASTAGASETQYF; V gene: TRBV6-5; clone size: .; D gene: .; J gene: TRBJ2-5
CDR3 DNA: TGTGCCAGCAGCTTGGGGCTCCAAGAGACCCAGTACTTC; CDR3 protein: CASSLGLQETQYF; V gene: TRBV5-4; clone size: once; D gene: .; J gene: TRBJ2-5
CDR3 DNA: TGTGCCAGCAGCTTAGCGAGCTCAGCGGGGGGGGCCTACGAGCAGTACTTC; CDR3 protein: CASSLASSAGGAYEQYF; V gene: TRBV7-6; clone size: .; D gene: TRBD2; J gene: TRBJ2-7
CDR3 DNA: TGTGCCAGCAGCCGAAGTGGAACATATAGGGTCTACGAGCAGTACTTC; CDR3 protein: CASSRSGTYRVYEQYF; V gene: TRBV11-2; clone size: .; D gene: .; J gene: TRBJ2-7
CDR3 DNA: TGTGCCAGCAGTGAATGGGGGGCGCAACTCGAGCAGTACTTC; CDR3 protein: CASSEWGAQLEQYF; V gene: TRBV25-1; clone size: .; D gene: .; J gene: TRBJ2-7
CDR3 DNA: TGTGCCAGTAGTATAGGGAGGGCACGGGAACTCTCCGGAAACACCATATATTTT; CDR3 protein: CASSIGRARELSGNTIYF; V gene: TRBV19; clone size: .; D gene: .; J gene: TRBJ1-3
CDR3 DNA: TGTGCCAGCAGCTTAGGGGAGAGGGTGTCCCAGTACTTC; CDR3 protein: CASSLGERVSQYF; V gene: TRBV11-2; clone size: .; D gene: .; J gene: TRBJ2-5
CDR3 DNA: TGTGCCAGTAGTCCCAAGAGACAGGGGAGAGGTTACGAGCAGTACTTC; CDR3 protein: CASSPKRQGRGYEQYF; V gene: TRBV19; clone size: .; D gene: TRBD1; J gene: TRBJ2-7
CDR3 DNA: TGTGCCAGCATTCAGGAGTTTACCCCCGAGCAGTACTTC; CDR3 protein: CASIQEFTPEQYF; V gene: TRBV27; clone size: .; D gene: .; J gene: TRBJ2-7
CDR3 DNA: TGTGCCAGCAGCCGGGGCGGGAGTTTAGCCGGGGAGCTGTTTTTT; CDR3 protein: CASSRGGSLAGELFF; V gene: TRBV4-2; clone size: .; D gene: TRBD2; J gene: TRBJ2-2
CDR3 DNA: TGTGCCAGCAGTGACTTTTCAGCGGGAGGGCCACGTGAGCAGTTCTTC; CDR3 protein: CASSDFSAGGPREQFF; V gene: TRBV6-1; clone size: .; D gene: TRBD2; J gene: TRBJ2-1
CDR3 DNA: TGTGCCAGCAACCGGGACAGAAATTCACCCCTCCACTTT; CDR3 protein: CASNRDRNSPLHF; V gene: TRBV4-2; clone size: .; D gene: TRBD1; J gene: TRBJ1-6
CDR3 DNA: TGTGCCAGTAGGAGATTGGGCGCGTCAGAGAACACTGAAGCTTTCTTT; CDR3 protein: CASRRLGASENTEAFF; V gene: TRBV19; clone size: .; D gene: .; J gene: TRBJ1-1
CDR3 DNA: TGTGCCAGCAGTTTATTCTCTGGGCAGGGTTCCTACGAGCAGTACTTC; CDR3 protein: CASSLFSGQGSYEQYF; V gene: TRBV28; clone size: once; D gene: .; J gene: TRBJ2-7
CDR3 DNA: TGTGCCAGCAGCCCAAGGCGGAGCGCAGAAAAACTGTTTTTT; CDR3 protein: CASSPRRSAEKLFF; V gene: TRBV5-5; clone size: .; D gene: .; J gene: TRBJ1-4
CDR3 DNA: TGTGCCAGCAGCAACAGGGACAGGGCTGGAAACACCATATATTTT; CDR3 protein: CASSNRDRAGNTIYF; V gene: TRBV7-2; clone size: few; D gene: TRBD1; J gene: TRBJ1-3
CDR3 DNA: TGTGCCAGCAGAGAGGGGGTGAATCAGCCCCAGCATTTT; CDR3 protein: CASREGVNQPQHF; V gene: TRBV6-1; clone size: few; D gene: .; J gene: TRBJ1-5
CDR3 DNA: TGTGCCAGCAGCGTAGATTGGGATCAGCCCCAGCATTTT; CDR3 protein: CASSVDWDQPQHF; V gene: TRBV9; clone size: few; D gene: .; J gene: TRBJ1-5
CDR3 DNA: TGTGCCAGTAGTAACGTGGGGAGGGATACGCAGTATTTT; CDR3 protein: CASSNVGRDTQYF; V gene: TRBV19; clone size: .; D gene: .; J gene: TRBJ2-3
CDR3 DNA: TGCGCCAGCAGCCAAGACGGGCCCTCGACCGAGCAGTACTTC; CDR3 protein: CASSQDGPSTEQYF; V gene: TRBV4-3; clone size: .; D gene: .; J gene: TRBJ2-7
CDR3 DNA: TGCGCCAGCAGCAGGGGAAATGAAAAACTGTTTTTT; CDR3 protein: CASSRGNEKLFF; V gene: TRBV5-1; clone size: .; D gene: .; J gene: TRBJ1-4
CDR3 DNA: TGCAGCGGCGGGCCAGCCGCGGGGCAGTATTTT; CDR3 protein: CSGGPAAGQYF; V gene: TRBV29-1; clone size: .; D gene: .; J gene: TRBJ2-3
CDR3 DNA: TGTGCCAGAAGGAGGGACGACCCACCCTCCGAGCAGTACTTC; CDR3 protein: CARRRDDPPSEQYF; V gene: TRBV19; clone size: .; D gene: .; J gene: TRBJ2-7
CDR3 DNA: TGCGCCAGCAGCATGGAGGTAAACGGGGAGCTGTTTTTT; CDR3 protein: CASSMEVNGELFF; V gene: TRBV5-1; clone size: .; D gene: .; J gene: TRBJ2-2
CDR3 DNA: TGTGCCAGCAGCAAGGGATTACGGCAGGGAGGAGACATTCAGTACTTC; CDR3 protein: CASSKGLRQGGDIQYF; V gene: TRBV21-1; clone size: .; D gene: .; J gene: TRBJ2-4